This T cell receptor (beta chain) was identified during a study of blood T cells in healthy people across ages. The table lists this clonotype with many counts. The antigen is undetermined. Study-level results: Comparison with aged donors showed that long-lived donors had more naive CD4+ cells and higher diversity.

A second PCR, run for roughly 7 to 11 cycles, used a sample-barcoded 5' primer plus a J-beta primer mix. MiXCR was run by TCRdb on the 5' RACE reads, yielding one entry per CDR3 protein. The sample yields hundreds of thousands of distinct CDR3 sequences, around 30% seen once. The CDR3 totals 14 residues. V was clipped by 5 bases and J by 6 bases; unmatched bases: 5. The chain has TRBV12-3 or TRBV12-4 and TRBJ2-7; TRBD1 matches at 12 bases. The TCR comes from a woman at least 80 years old in good health. Sequenced input: blood. CDR3 DNA: TGTGCCAGCAGTCCAGGGACAGGGGGCCCCGAGCAGTACTTC. The encoded protein is CASSPGTGGPEQYF.